Each of the 24 T cell receptor beta chains below was sequenced from the same sample in a study of response to subunit inactivated influenza vaccine (dated by TCRdb to 2016 to 2019). Library method: RT-PCR. For sequencing, an Illumina HiSeq 2500 was employed. TCRdb reanalyzed the raw reads on its own, using fastp at Q25 for trimming and MiXCR for clone calling, and kept in-frame beta chains. Each record represents a unique CDR3 protein, reported with the most common genes and DNA among its rows. This sample comprises around 580,000 distinct CDR3 sequences, approximately 12% of them detected only once. The top ten clones comprise approximately 10% of the sample. The sequenced sample was PBMCs from blood, obtained on the day of vaccination. The receptors derive from a man over 45 who received an inactivated influenza vaccine. Donor details come from another sample of the same person, matched by shared clones.

The chain combines TRBV5-1 with TRBJ2-7; D not certain. Per the germline V gene, CDR1 is SGHRS and CDR2 is YFSETQ. V lost 0 bases and J 4 bases, leaving 11 bases between the germline ends. The CDR3 covers 14 residues. DNA for the CDR3: TGCGCCAGCAGCTTGGCAGGAAATGGGTACGAGCAGTACTTC. Translation gives CASSLAGNGYEQYF. Full variable domain (remainder filled in from reference TRBV5-1 and TRBJ2-7): KAGVTQTPRYLIKTRGQQVTLSCSPISGHRSVSWYQQTPGQGLQFLFEYFSETQRNKGNFPGRFSGRQFSNSRSEMNVSTLELGDSALYLCASSLAGNGYEQYFGPGTRLTVT.

This chain joins TRBV4-1 and TRBJ2-1; the D is unclear. The CDR3 is made up of 12 amino acids. Germline V gives CDR1 MGHRA, CDR2 YSYEKL. V was cut by 0 bases and J by 9 bases, with 6 bases left in between. Written as DNA, the CDR3 is TGCGCCAGCAGCCAAGAGATCGGTGAGCAGTTCTTC. Translating it yields CASSQEIGEQFF.

In its sample, this clonotype is medium-sized. The chain joins TRBV11-2 to TRBJ1-1; D unresolved. Germline-derived CDR1 and CDR2 are SGHAT and FQNNGV. The germline V and J ends were trimmed by 6 bases and 0 bases, with 11 bases remaining between them. This CDR3 is built from 14 residues. The CDR3 reads CASSRTPLNTEAFF. The CDR3 DNA sequence: TGTGCCAGCAGTCGGACCCCTTTGAACACTGAAGCTTTCTTT.

V usage is TRBV20-1 and J usage is TRBJ1-5; D is possibly TRBD1 (6 bases). The CDR3 contains 17 residues. V lost 1 base and J 0 bases, leaving 16 bases between the germline ends. CDR1 DFQATT and CDR2 SNEGSKA come from the germline V gene (reference sequence). The CDR3 DNA is TGCAGTGCTAGAGTATCAGGGGAAGGTTATAGCAATCAGCCCCAGCATTTT. Protein: CSARVSGEGYSNQPQHF.

V gene TRBV5-1 combines with J gene TRBJ2-7; D might be TRBD2 (6 bases). V was shortened by 0 bases and J by 2 bases, with 18 bases between the two germline ends. The CDR3 length is 17 residues. Germline CDR1 is SGHRS and CDR2 is YFSETQ. DNA of the CDR3: TGCGCCAGCAGCTTGGAGAGAGCCTCGGGAGAGCCCTACGAGCAGTACTTC. The encoded protein is CASSLERASGEPYEQYF. The variable domain in full, with the rest retrieved from reference TRBV5-1 and TRBJ2-7, is KAGVTQTPRYLIKTRGQQVTLSCSPISGHRSVSWYQQTPGQGLQFLFEYFSETQRNKGNFPGRFSGRQFSNSRSEMNVSTLELGDSALYLCASSLERASGEPYEQYFGPGTRLTVT.

In its sample, this clonotype was seen a few times. The chain uses TRBV28 and TRBJ2-2; 7 bases agree with TRBD2. Germline loops: CDR1 MDHEN, CDR2 SYDVKM. The CDR3 is 17 residues long. Trimming took 5 bases from V and 3 from J; bases not matched to a gene: 12. CDR3 DNA sequence: TGTGCCAGCAGTCCGTCGGGGGGACTATTTTACACCGGGGAGCTGTTTTTT. The encoded protein is CASSPSGGLFYTGELFF.

Here the CDR3 reads CSVHTVGTGELFF. Written as DNA, the CDR3 is TGCAGCGTTCACACGGTGGGCACCGGGGAGCTGTTTTTT. The chain couples TRBV29-1 to TRBJ2-2; D is uncertain. V lost 5 bases and J 4 bases, leaving 11 bases between the germline ends. From germline, CDR1 is SQVTM and CDR2 ANQGSEA. The CDR3 length is 13 residues.

This clonotype was seen more than once but under ten times. The V and J genes are TRBV5-1 and TRBJ2-5; D could derive from TRBD1 or TRBD2 (5 bases each). CDR1 and CDR2 from the germline V gene are SGHRS and YFSETQ. CDR3 length: 14 residues. V lost 6 bases and J 5 bases, leaving 17 bases between the germline ends. The CDR3 region has the DNA TGCGCCAGCAAGATTCATTCAGGGACGGAGACCCAGTACTTC. Translated, it gives CASKIHSGTETQYF.

This chain joins TRBV28 and TRBJ2-2; possibly TRBD1 for D (5 bases). Germline CDR1 and CDR2: MDHEN and SYDVKM. V lost 2 bases to trimming and J lost 7 bases, with 23 bases between them. The CDR3 spans 18 residues. The CDR3, as DNA: TGTGCCAGCAGTTTAAACATTGGGCAGGGCTTAATACACGGGGAGCTGTTTTTT. Its translation: CASSLNIGQGLIHGELFF.

This clonotype was counted ten times or more. The chain couples TRBV28 to TRBJ2-3; 11 bases are shared with TRBD2. Germline V gene lookup returns CDR1 MDHEN and CDR2 SYDVKM. CDR3 length: 16 amino acids. The V gene end was trimmed by 3 bases and the J gene end by 5 bases; junction bases not matched to a gene: 7. CDR3 coding DNA: TGTGCCAGCAGTTTGGGTATACTAGCGGGGGAAGATACGCAGTATTTT. Amino acid sequence: CASSLGILAGEDTQYF.

The rearrangement uses TRBV7-2 and TRBJ1-3, with 8 nucleotides matching TRBD1. CDR1 and CDR2 (germline): SGHTA, FQGNSA. There are 15 residues in the CDR3. V gave up 6 bases and J gave up 4 bases; unmatched junction bases: 8. CDR3 sequence: CASRPGGAEGNTIYF. The CDR3 DNA reads TGTGCCAGCAGACCAGGGGGCGCGGAAGGAAACACCATATATTTT.

In its sample, this clonotype was seen many times. This chain links TRBV7-2 with TRBJ2-1, with 11 nucleotides matching TRBD2. V trimming: 1 base; J trimming: 6 bases; junction bases outside the gene matches: 8. Germline V lookup: CDR1 SGHTA, CDR2 FQGNSA. There are 17 residues in the CDR3. This CDR3 is CASSLGLAGGRVNEQFF. DNA of the CDR3: TGTGCCAGCAGCTTAGGGCTAGCGGGAGGCAGGGTCAATGAGCAGTTCTTC.

This clonotype was detected a few times. V and J are TRBV7-9 and TRBJ2-2, with D perhaps TRBD2 (5 bases). Germline V gene data show CDR1 as SEHNR and CDR2 as FQNEAQ (reference sequence). With 3 bases removed from V and 5 bases from J, the gap between germline ends came to 10 bases. The CDR3 has 14 amino acids. The CDR3 DNA reads TGTGCCAGCAGCTTCTCCGGGATGACCGGGGAGCTGTTTTTT. Translating it yields CASSFSGMTGELFF.

The V gene is TRBV6-2 or TRBV6-3, the J gene TRBJ2-1, with D perhaps matching TRBD2 (6 bases). Trimming took 5 bases from V and 0 from J, leaving 11 bases between them. Germline V gene data show CDR1 as MNHEY and CDR2 as SVGEGT. The CDR3 sequence is 15 residues long. The CDR3 loop is CASSKSGHSYNEQFF. In nucleotides, the CDR3 is TGTGCCAGCAGTAAAAGCGGGCACTCCTACAATGAGCAGTTCTTC.

This clonotype was seen a single time. The chain uses TRBV7-2 and TRBJ2-4, with 13 bases lining up with TRBD2. Per the germline V gene, CDR1 is SGHTA and CDR2 is FQGNSA. This CDR3 has 17 amino acids. The V segment lost 3 bases and the J segment 4 bases; nucleotides outside the gene matches: 6. CDR3 DNA sequence: TGTGCCAGCAGCTTTCAACTAGCGGGAGGGCAGAAAAACATTCAGTACTTC. Its protein product is CASSFQLAGGQKNIQYF.

This clonotype was recorded only once. The rearrangement uses TRBV12-3 or TRBV12-4 and TRBJ2-2; 14 bases line up with TRBD2. The ends lost 8 bases at V and 6 bases at J; junction bases unmatched: 17. The CDR3 is made up of 19 amino acids. CDR3 loop: CASSVTSGGARRDPGELFF. CDR3 nucleotide sequence: TGTGCCAGCTCCGTGACTAGCGGGGGGGCCCGCCGGGATCCCGGGGAGCTGTTTTTT.

Many counts were recorded for this clonotype. The chain uses TRBV12-3 or TRBV12-4 and TRBJ2-7; 7 positions match TRBD1. The J segment lost 3 bases and the V segment lost 10 bases, leaving 9 bases of the junction unmatched. The CDR3 runs to 13 residues. DNA for the CDR3: TGTGCCACCGGACTCGGGACAGACTACGAGCAGTACTTC. It codes for CATGLGTDYEQYF.

This clonotype was counted only a few times. The chain is built from TRBV29-1 and TRBJ2-3, with D perhaps matching TRBD1 or TRBD2 (5 bases each). V was cut by 5 bases and J by 4 bases, with 22 bases left in between. The CDR3 length is 16 residues. Germline CDR1 SQVTM, CDR2 ANQGSEA. CDR3 in amino acids: CSVLAGWGFSSDTQYF. As DNA, the CDR3 is TGCAGCGTTCTGGCGGGCTGGGGGTTCTCGTCAGATACGCAGTATTTT.

CDR3 nucleotides: TGCAGCGTTGAGGTTGACGAGCAGTACTTC. Amino acid sequence: CSVEVDEQYF. The V call is TRBV29-1, the J call TRBJ2-7; D gene uncertain. Trimming shortened V by 3 bases and J by 5 bases, and 5 bases separated the two germline ends. The CDR3 is 10 residues long. Germline CDR1 reads SQVTM; CDR2 reads ANQGSEA.

Only a few counts were recorded for this clonotype. The CDR3 nucleotides are TGTGCCACCAGCAGACCGGGACAGTCCTACGAGCAGTACTTC. It codes for CATSRPGQSYEQYF. The chain employs TRBV15 and TRBJ2-7; 7 nucleotides align to TRBD1. V lost 2 bases and J lost 1; bases outside the gene matches: 2. The CDR3 sequence is 14 residues long. Germline loops: CDR1 LNHNV, CDR2 YYDKDF (reference sequence).

This clonotype has only a few counts. The chain combines TRBV9 with TRBJ2-7; D is ambiguous. Germline loops: CDR1 SGDLS, CDR2 YYNGEE. The CDR3 totals 16 residues. Trimming cost V 0 bases and J 6 bases, with 19 bases left between them. Written as DNA, the CDR3 is TGTGCCAGCAGCGTAGAACAAGCCTCGGATATTGGCGAGCAGTACTTC. Residues: CASSVEQASDIGEQYF.

Many counts were recorded for this clonotype. The rearrangement links TRBV28 to TRBJ2-1; D uncertain. V shed 5 bases and J shed 5 bases, with 16 bases lying between them. The length of the CDR3 is 15 residues. Germline CDR1 is MDHEN and CDR2 is SYDVKM. CDR3 in amino acids: CASSPSQDRNNEQFF. The CDR3 DNA sequence: TGTGCCAGCAGTCCCAGTCAGGACCGCAACAATGAGCAGTTCTTC.

This clonotype was counted only a few times. The chain employs TRBV29-1 and TRBJ1-1; 9 bases line up with TRBD1. Trimming at V came to 6 bases and at J to 6 bases, leaving 8 bases not matched to a gene. The germline CDR1 and CDR2 sequences are SQVTM and ANQGSEA. The CDR3 is 13 amino acids. The CDR3 spells CSVAYRGPAEAFF. The CDR3 nucleotides read TGCAGCGTCGCCTACAGGGGGCCGGCTGAAGCTTTCTTT.

The chain couples TRBV9 to TRBJ2-3; 7 nucleotides agree with TRBD2. The junction had 6 bases not matched to a gene; V was cut back by 1 base and J by 4 bases. This CDR3 spans 15 amino acids. CDR1 SGDLS and CDR2 YYNGEE come from the germline V gene. In DNA, the CDR3 is TGTGCCAGCAGCGTACGCGGGAGTAGCGCAGATACGCAGTATTTT. Translated: CASSVRGSSADTQYF. The variable domain in full, completed from reference TRBV9 and TRBJ2-3, reads DSGVTQTPKHLITATGQRVTLRCSPRSGDLSVYWYQQSLDQGLQFLIQYYNGEERAKGNILERFSAQQFPDLHSELNLSSLELGDSALYFCASSVRGSSADTQYFGPGTRLTVL.